One sample yielded the 20 T cell receptor beta chains listed below, sequenced in a study of patients and donors after allogeneic stem cell transplantation. MiXCR, run by TCRdb on the RT-PCR reads, gives a single entry per CDR3 protein. Here the sample spans roughly 960,000 distinct CDR3 sequences, approximately 19% being singletons. The specimen was blood, either unsorted or a sorted T cell fraction (not recorded which). These receptor sequences come from a human donor who was either an allogeneic HSCT recipient or a stem cell or donor lymphocyte infusion donor (not recorded which). It is not recorded whose cells these are; they may come from a transplant donor.

CDR3 coding DNA: TGCAGTGCTAGAGATAAGAGGGGGCCGGAGACTGAAGCTTTCTTT. As protein: CSARDKRGPETEAFF. This chain joins TRBV20-1 and TRBJ1-1, with TRBD1 matching over 7 bases. Trimming removed 0 bases from V and 5 bases from J; junction bases left unmatched: 9. The CDR3 consists of 15 residues. Germline lookup yields CDR1 DFQATT and CDR2 SNEGSKA (reference sequence).

This chain joins TRBV6-5 and TRBJ1-1; 10 nucleotides align to TRBD1. The CDR3 consists of 16 residues. V lost 2 bases, J lost 4 bases, and 7 bases stayed unmatched. Per the germline V gene, CDR1 is MNHEY and CDR2 is SVGAGI. Here the CDR3 DNA reads TGTGCCAGCAGTTACCGGGACAGGGGATTCGGCACTGAAGCTTTCTTT. Translation gives CASSYRDRGFGTEAFF.

This clonotype was observed many times. This chain uses TRBV12-3 or TRBV12-4 with TRBJ2-1; 9 bases align to TRBD2. There are 15 residues in the CDR3. Trimming cost V 6 bases and J 2 bases; bases outside gene matches: 5. The CDR3 DNA is TGTGCCAGCAGCGGAACTAGCGGGCCCTACAATGAGCAGTTCTTC. Amino acid sequence: CASSGTSGPYNEQFF.

This clonotype has more than one count but fewer than ten. This sequence joins TRBV2 and TRBJ2-7; no clear D gene. Trimming took off 7 bases at V and 4 bases at J, with 17 bases between the two ends. The CDR3 covers 14 residues. Germline assignment: CDR1 SNHLY and CDR2 FYNNEI. The CDR3 loop reads CASIPKGLEYEQYF. In DNA, the CDR3 is TGTGCCAGCATCCCCAAGGGCCTCGAGTACGAGCAGTACTTC.

The chain couples TRBV10-2 to TRBJ2-3; the match to TRBD2 covers 11 bases. J lost 2 bases, V lost 5 bases, and 15 bases had no gene match. The CDR3 loop spans 19 amino acids. Germline V gene lookup returns CDR1 WSHSY and CDR2 SAAADI. CDR3 amino acids: CASSYHSTSGMEYTDTQYF. CDR3 coding DNA: TGCGCCAGCAGTTACCATTCGACTAGCGGGATGGAGTACACAGATACGCAGTATTTT.

Only a few counts were recorded for this clonotype. The chain has TRBV6-5 and TRBJ1-6; 7 bases are shared with TRBD1. J gave up 8 bases and V 5 bases, and 0 bases lay outside the gene matches. This CDR3 is built from 12 residues. The germline V gene has CDR1 MNHEY and CDR2 SVGAGI. The CDR3 loop reads CASSQGDSPLHF. The CDR3 nucleotides are TGTGCCAGCAGTCAGGGGGATTCACCCCTCCACTTT.

The V call is TRBV5-5, the J call TRBJ2-5, with 8 bases fitting TRBD2. There are 13 residues in the CDR3. Germline CDR1 is SGHKS and CDR2 is YYEKEE (reference sequence). V was clipped by 2 bases and J by 12 bases; unmatched bases: 9. CDR3 amino acids: CASSFGVAGPKYF. Written as DNA, the CDR3 is TGTGCCAGCAGCTTTGGGGTAGCGGGACCCAAGTACTTC.

This clonotype was observed a handful of times. V and J are TRBV5-1 and TRBJ1-3; D is perhaps TRBD1 (5 bases). The CDR3 covers 14 residues. Trimming took off 2 bases at V and 4 bases at J, with 10 bases between the two ends. CDR1 is SGHRS, CDR2 YFSETQ, per germline. CDR3 sequence: CASSFGGNGNTIYF. In DNA form, the CDR3 reads TGCGCCAGCAGCTTTGGGGGAAACGGAAACACCATATATTTT.

This clonotype was observed a handful of times. The V and J genes are TRBV9 and TRBJ2-2; D might be TRBD1 (6 bases). Germline V lookup: CDR1 SGDLS, CDR2 YYNGEE. The V end lost 4 bases, the J end lost 1 base, and 14 bases lay between the germline ends. The CDR3 is 16 amino acids. The CDR3 loop is CASSPLAQGNTGELFF. The CDR3 region has the DNA TGTGCCAGCAGCCCCCTAGCACAGGGGAACACCGGGGAGCTGTTTTTT.

This chain joins TRBV20-1 and TRBJ2-3, with TRBD2 matching 12 bases. CDR1 and CDR2 (germline): DFQATT, SNEGSKA (reference sequence). V gave up 5 bases and J gave up 5 bases; unmatched junction bases: 8. The CDR3 runs to 15 residues. Here the CDR3 DNA reads TGCAGTGCTGGTCGACTAGCGGGGGATGTAGATACGCAGTATTTT. Translation: CSAGRLAGDVDTQYF.

This clonotype turned up a few times. The genes are TRBV12-3 or TRBV12-4 and TRBJ2-7; D tentatively reads TRBD1 or TRBD2 (5 bases each). The CDR3 consists of 15 residues. Deletions cut 3 bases from V and 7 bases from J, with 19 bases between. The CDR3 nucleotides read TGTGCCAGCAGTTTCCATCGGGGCCCCATCGCAGAGCAGTACTTC. It translates to CASSFHRGPIAEQYF.

This clonotype was found a few times. The chain combines TRBV5-6 with TRBJ1-4; the match to TRBD1 covers 10 bases. The CDR3 runs to 15 residues. Germline values: CDR1 SGHDT, CDR2 YYEEEE. Trimming removed 0 bases from V and 5 bases from J; junction bases left unmatched: 1. The CDR3 nucleotides read TGTGCCAGCAGCTTGGAGACAGGGGGCAATGAAAAACTGTTTTTT. Its protein product is CASSLETGGNEKLFF.

This clonotype showed up many times. The chain carries TRBV6-1 and TRBJ2-1, with TRBD2 identical over 13 bases. The junction had 11 bases not matched to a gene; V was cut back by 6 bases and J by 0 bases. Germline V CDR1 and CDR2: MNHNS, SASEGT. The CDR3 is 19 residues long. The CDR3 loop reads CASSYTSGRARSSYNEQFF. Here the CDR3 DNA reads TGTGCCAGCAGCTATACTAGCGGGAGGGCTCGGAGCTCCTACAATGAGCAGTTCTTC.

This clonotype was counted between two and nine times. This chain uses TRBV12-3 or TRBV12-4 with TRBJ2-7; D call uncertain. Trimming left V 5 bases short and J 2 bases short, with 7 bases between. The CDR3 length is 12 residues. In DNA form, the CDR3 reads TGTGCCAGCAGTCGCCCCGCCTACGAGCAGTACTTC. This codes for CASSRPAYEQYF.

This clonotype has a handful of counts. This chain links TRBV4-2 with TRBJ1-3; D ambiguous. Trimming shortened V by 0 bases and J by 4 bases, and 7 bases separated the two germline ends. The CDR3 has 14 residues. Germline values: CDR1 LGHNA, CDR2 YNFKEQ. CDR3 loop: CASSQDHEGNTIYF. As DNA, the CDR3 is TGTGCCAGCAGCCAAGATCACGAGGGAAACACCATATATTTT.

The chain carries TRBV29-1 and TRBJ2-1, with 13 bases that match TRBD2. With V trimmed by 6 bases and J by 9 bases, 8 bases remained unmatched. Germline assignment: CDR1 SQVTM and CDR2 ANQGSEA. The CDR3 loop spans 14 amino acids. The CDR3 spells CSVRGLAGVSEQFF. DNA for the CDR3: TGCAGCGTCCGAGGACTAGCGGGAGTTAGTGAGCAGTTCTTC.

There are a few counts of this clonotype. V usage is TRBV18 and J usage is TRBJ2-7, with TRBD1 matching over 9 bases. This CDR3 contains 13 residues. From germline, CDR1 is KGHSH and CDR2 LQKENI. V was pared by 3 bases and J by 5 bases, with 2 bases of the junction left unmatched. The CDR3 DNA is TGTGCCAGCTCACCGGGACAGGGCCACGAGCAGTACTTC. This sequence encodes CASSPGQGHEQYF.

This clonotype came up a few times. V and J are TRBV29-1 and TRBJ2-3; D may correspond to TRBD1 or TRBD2 (6 bases each). The CDR3 runs 12 residues. Per germline, CDR1 SQVTM and CDR2 ANQGSEA. In nucleotides, the CDR3 is TGCAGGGTGACGGGGGCCCATGATACGCAGTATTTT. Protein product: CRVTGAHDTQYF.

This rearrangement joins TRBV7-9 to TRBJ1-1; no definite D call. The germline V and J ends were trimmed by 7 bases and 9 bases, with 24 bases remaining between them. The CDR3 has 15 amino acids. CDR1 is SEHNR, CDR2 FQNEAQ, per germline (reference sequence). In DNA form, the CDR3 reads TGTGCCAGCAACCGGTCGGGAGGGAGGGATAGGAAAGCTTTCTTT. Its translation: CASNRSGGRDRKAFF.

This clonotype was observed a few times. The chain employs TRBV4-2 and TRBJ2-2; no clear D. Germline CDR1 LGHNA, CDR2 YNFKEQ. This CDR3 region has 15 residues. V was cut by 4 bases and J by 4 bases, with 13 bases left in between. CDR3 in amino acids: CASSLRMASTGELFF. Written as DNA, the CDR3 is TGTGCCAGCAGCCTACGAATGGCTTCCACCGGGGAGCTGTTTTTT.